These T cell receptor beta chains were read from a single sample in a study of T cell responses to AZD1222 COVID-19 vaccine. The repertoire was sequenced with immunoSEQ multiplex PCR; TCRdb's copy has only in-frame clones and lacks some. The table lists about 79,000 clones, around 80% of them singletons. The source was peripheral blood, collected on day 0 of AZD1222 vaccination. These receptors all stem from an adult in good health. Both conserved end residues are part of each CDR3. A D gene is named only where the DNA matches it firmly. Size tells how often a clone was seen (once, few, many) or the class of an expanded clone, and some rows leave it out.

j_gene	abundance	d_gene	v_gene	CDR3nt	CDR3aa
TRBJ1-1	NA	NA	TRBV30	TGTGCTCAACTCAATGGGAAGACGATGAACACTGAAGCTTTCTTT	CAQLNGKTMNTEAFF
TRBJ2-7	NA	TRBD1	TRBV18	TGTGCCAGCTCACTATCCGGGACAGGGAGCCACGAGCAGTACTTC	CASSLSGTGSHEQYF
TRBJ1-1	NA	TRBD1	TRBV6-5	TGTGCCAGCAGCCCGGGACAGGGCGACACTGAAGCTTTCTTT	CASSPGQGDTEAFF
TRBJ2-7	NA	NA	TRBV5-5	TGTGCCAGCAGTGCACGGAGCCCCTCTAGCCCCCTGGACTTC	CASSARSPSSPLDF
TRBJ2-1	NA	NA	TRBV4-1	TGCGCCAGCAGCCAAGATGTAGGGAGCTCCTACAATGAGCAGTTCTTC	CASSQDVGSSYNEQFF
TRBJ2-3	NA	TRBD1	TRBV30	TGTGCCTGGAGGGGGACAGTGGCGGTCACAGATACGCAGTATTTT	CAWRGTVAVTDTQYF
TRBJ1-5	NA	NA	TRBV21-1	TGTGCCAGCAACATTCAGGGGGCAAGGGGTAGCAATCAGCCCCAGCATTTT	CASNIQGARGSNQPQHF
TRBJ2-7	NA	NA	TRBV5-1	TGCGCCAGCAGCTTCGGACTCCAGGGGAGATACGAGCAGTACTTC	CASSFGLQGRYEQYF
TRBJ1-1	NA	NA	TRBV19	TGTGCCAGTAGCCGGGGGGTTCAAAACACTGAAGCTTTCTTT	CASSRGVQNTEAFF
TRBJ1-1	NA	NA	TRBV5-5	TGTGCCAGCAGCAGGTGGGAGGGGAACACTGAAGCTTTCTTT	CASSRWEGNTEAFF
TRBJ1-2	NA	TRBD1	TRBV2	TGTGCCAGCGGCGAACTCCGGACAGGGGGCGTCTTCACCTTC	CASGELRTGGVFTF
TRBJ2-7	NA	NA	TRBV4-1	TGCGCCAGCAGCTCCAGAAGGACGGCGAGCTCCTACGAGCAGTACTTC	CASSSRRTASSYEQYF
TRBJ2-1	once	TRBD2	TRBV19	TGTGCCAGTAGTCCGACTAGCGGAGGGGCCTACAATGAGCAGTTCTTC	CASSPTSGGAYNEQFF
TRBJ1-1	NA	NA	TRBV29-1	TGCAGCGTTGGACAGGTGAACACTGAAGCTTTCTTT	CSVGQVNTEAFF
TRBJ2-1	NA	TRBD2	TRBV5-1	TGCGCCAGCAGCTCTGCGGGGGAAAGATACAATGAGCAGTTCTTC	CASSSAGERYNEQFF
TRBJ2-7	NA	NA	TRBV29-1	TGCAGCGTCGCGGACAGCTACGAGCAGTACTTC	CSVADSYEQYF
TRBJ1-5	NA	NA	TRBV18	TGTGCCAGCTCACCACCTATGACAGCGGGGCAGCCCCAGCATTTT	CASSPPMTAGQPQHF
TRBJ2-5	NA	TRBD1	TRBV6-6	TGTGCCAGCAGTTACACGGGACAGCAAGAGACCCAGTACTTC	CASSYTGQQETQYF
TRBJ1-5	NA	NA	TRBV3-1/TRBV3-2	TGTGCCAGCAGCCAGATGGCGGGTCAGCCCCAGCATTTT	CASSQMAGQPQHF
TRBJ1-1	NA	NA	TRBV5-4	TGTGCCAGCAGCTTGAGCGGTAGGGATGAAGCTTTCTTT	CASSLSGRDEAFF
TRBJ1-2	NA	NA	TRBV6-5	TGTGCCAGCAGCTGGACTAACTATGGCTACACCTTC	CASSWTNYGYTF
TRBJ1-4	NA	NA	TRBV19	TGTGCCAGTAGTCCCGAGGGTGCCGGAGTTGAAAAACTGTTTTTT	CASSPEGAGVEKLFF
TRBJ2-5	NA	TRBD2	TRBV28	TGTGCCAGCAGTTTATATAAGGCTGGGACTAAAATTACGACCCAGTACTTC	CASSLYKAGTKITTQYF
TRBJ2-5	NA	NA	TRBV7-8	TGTGCCAGCAGCTACCCACCGATTGGGGGCCAAGAGACCCAGTACTTC	CASSYPPIGGQETQYF
TRBJ1-6	NA	NA	TRBV3-1/TRBV3-2	TGTGCCAGCAGCCATCTCCGAACCCAGGGGCCACAATTCACCCTCCACTTT	CASSHLRTQGPQFTLHF